This T cell receptor (beta chain) was captured by sequencing in a study of beta chain features in type 1 diabetes. About the research overall: The patient and healthy donor groups were comparable for age, gender and cell yields. Points from the study as a whole: Shorter TCRB CDR3s, moderately but significantly so, were found in Type 1 diabetes patients in all four CD4+ subsets. Naive, central memory and Treg TCRB repertoires appeared more alike in patients than in healthy donors. The question left open here concerned HLA type influencing TCRB rearrangement.

V was pared by 1 base and J by 10 bases, with 4 bases of the junction left unmatched. This CDR3 comprises 12 residues. In germline, CDR1 is GTSNPN, CDR2 SVGIG (reference sequence). The authors reverse transcribed all of the isolated RNA, so sequencing captured expressed TCRB transcripts. About 3.6 million reads was the average for naive, central memory and regulatory T cell samples. The protocol was immunoSEQ multiplex PCR, while the TCRdb copy is restricted to in-frame clones and leaves out a portion. The sample contains about 190,000 clones, approximately 8% of which appear only once. Regarding this clone: Its antigen is currently unknown.

The V call is TRBV30, the J call TRBJ2-4; 7 positions match TRBD1. This receptor was taken from a man between 18 and 29 years old with type 1 diabetes. The specimen was central memory CD4+ T cells from blood. CDR3 loop: CAWSGDREIQYF. In DNA form, the CDR3 reads TGTGCCTGGAGTGGCGACAGGGAAATTCAGTACTTC.